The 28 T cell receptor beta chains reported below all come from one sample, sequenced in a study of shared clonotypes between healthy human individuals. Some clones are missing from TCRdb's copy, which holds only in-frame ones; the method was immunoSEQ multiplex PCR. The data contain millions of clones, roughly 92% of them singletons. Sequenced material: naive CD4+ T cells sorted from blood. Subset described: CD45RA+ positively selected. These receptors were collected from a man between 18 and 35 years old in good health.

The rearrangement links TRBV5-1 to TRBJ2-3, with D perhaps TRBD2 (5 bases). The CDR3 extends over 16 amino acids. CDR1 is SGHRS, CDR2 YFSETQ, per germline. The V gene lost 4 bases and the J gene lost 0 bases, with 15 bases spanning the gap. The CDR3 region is CASSPGLIPSTDTQYF. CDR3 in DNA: TGCGCCAGCAGCCCAGGACTCATCCCTAGCACAGATACGCAGTATTTT.

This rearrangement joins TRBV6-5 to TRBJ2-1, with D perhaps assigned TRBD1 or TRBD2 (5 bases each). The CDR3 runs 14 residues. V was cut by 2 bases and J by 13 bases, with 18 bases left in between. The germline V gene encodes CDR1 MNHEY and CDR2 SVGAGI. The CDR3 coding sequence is TGTGCCAGCAGTTACGGGGCCCTTGGTCGGGGACAGTTCTTC. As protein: CASSYGALGRGQFF.

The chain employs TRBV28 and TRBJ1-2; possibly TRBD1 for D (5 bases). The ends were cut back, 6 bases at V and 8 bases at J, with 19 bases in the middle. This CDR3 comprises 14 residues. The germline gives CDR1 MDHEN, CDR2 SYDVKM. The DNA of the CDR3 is TGTGCCAGCAGATCCGAGGACAACCCGGGAGGCTACACCTTC. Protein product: CASRSEDNPGGYTF.

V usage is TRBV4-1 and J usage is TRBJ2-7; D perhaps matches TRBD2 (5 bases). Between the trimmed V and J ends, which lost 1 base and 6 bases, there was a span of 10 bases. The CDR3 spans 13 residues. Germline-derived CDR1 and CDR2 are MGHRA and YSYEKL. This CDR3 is CASSQVPEGEQYF. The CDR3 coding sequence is TGCGCCAGCAGCCAAGTACCCGAGGGCGAGCAGTACTTC.

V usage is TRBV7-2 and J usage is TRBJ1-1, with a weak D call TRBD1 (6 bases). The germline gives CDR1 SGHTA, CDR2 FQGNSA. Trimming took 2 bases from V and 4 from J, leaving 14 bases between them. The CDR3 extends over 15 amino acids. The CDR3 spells CASSLFQGGGTEAFF. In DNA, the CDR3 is TGTGCCAGCAGCTTATTTCAGGGAGGGGGCACTGAAGCTTTCTTT.

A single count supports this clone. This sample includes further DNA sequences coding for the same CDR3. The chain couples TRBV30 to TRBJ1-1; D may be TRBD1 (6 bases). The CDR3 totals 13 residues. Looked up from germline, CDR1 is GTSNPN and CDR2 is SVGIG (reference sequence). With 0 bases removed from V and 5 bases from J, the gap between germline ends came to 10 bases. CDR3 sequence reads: CAWSVQGSTEAFF. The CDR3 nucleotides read TGTGCCTGGAGTGTACAGGGCAGTACTGAAGCTTTCTTT.

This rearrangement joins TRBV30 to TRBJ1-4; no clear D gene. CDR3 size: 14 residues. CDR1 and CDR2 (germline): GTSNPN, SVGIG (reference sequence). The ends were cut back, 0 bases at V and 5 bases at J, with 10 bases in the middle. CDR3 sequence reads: CAWSVVYGNEKLFF. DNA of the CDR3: TGTGCCTGGAGTGTAGTCTACGGAAATGAAAAACTGTTTTTT.

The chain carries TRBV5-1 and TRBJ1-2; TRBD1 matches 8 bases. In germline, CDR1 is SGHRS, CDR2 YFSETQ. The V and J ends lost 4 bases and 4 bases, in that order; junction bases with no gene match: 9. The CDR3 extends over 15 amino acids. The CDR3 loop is CASSMEGTGPYGYTF. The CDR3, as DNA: TGCGCCAGCAGCATGGAGGGGACAGGCCCCTATGGCTACACCTTC.

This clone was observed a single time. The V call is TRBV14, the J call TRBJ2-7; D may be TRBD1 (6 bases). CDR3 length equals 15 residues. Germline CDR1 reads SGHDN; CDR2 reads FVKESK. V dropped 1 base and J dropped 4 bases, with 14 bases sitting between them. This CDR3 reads CASSQGTVPVYEQYF. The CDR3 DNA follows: TGTGCCAGCAGCCAAGGGACAGTACCGGTATACGAGCAGTACTTC.

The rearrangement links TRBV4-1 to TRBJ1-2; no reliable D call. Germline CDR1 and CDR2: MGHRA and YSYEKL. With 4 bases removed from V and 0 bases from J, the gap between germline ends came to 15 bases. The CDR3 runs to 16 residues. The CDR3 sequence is CASSRDRTTANYGYTF. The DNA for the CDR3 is TGCGCCAGCAGCCGTGACCGTACTACGGCTAACTATGGCTACACCTTC.

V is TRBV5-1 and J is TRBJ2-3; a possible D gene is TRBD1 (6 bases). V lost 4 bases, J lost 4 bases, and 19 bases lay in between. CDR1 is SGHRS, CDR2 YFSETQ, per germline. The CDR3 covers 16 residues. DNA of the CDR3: TGCGCCAGCAGCGCGTCAGGGGCTTCCAGGGCAGATACGCAGTATTTT. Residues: CASSASGASRADTQYF.

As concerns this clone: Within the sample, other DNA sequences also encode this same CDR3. The CDR3 is CASSSNTEAFF. The CDR3 coding sequence is TGTGCCAGCAGCTCTAACACTGAAGCTTTCTTT. The chain has TRBV5-4 and TRBJ1-1; D uncertain. Trimming took 3 bases from V and 2 from J, leaving 2 bases between them. The CDR3 runs 11 residues. Looked up from germline, CDR1 is SGHNT and CDR2 is YYREEE (reference sequence).

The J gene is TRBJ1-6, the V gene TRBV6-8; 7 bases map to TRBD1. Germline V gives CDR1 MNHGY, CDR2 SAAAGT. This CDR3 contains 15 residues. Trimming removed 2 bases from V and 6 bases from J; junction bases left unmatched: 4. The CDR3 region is CASSYLRQGNSPLHF. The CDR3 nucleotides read TGTGCCAGCAGTTACCTTAGACAGGGTAATTCACCCCTCCACTTT.

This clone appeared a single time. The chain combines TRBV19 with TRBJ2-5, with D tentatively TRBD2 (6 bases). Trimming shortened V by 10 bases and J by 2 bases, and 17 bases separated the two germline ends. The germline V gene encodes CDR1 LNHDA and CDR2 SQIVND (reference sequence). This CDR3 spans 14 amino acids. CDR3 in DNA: TGTGCCACTACAAGGGACTCTCTTCAAGAGACCCAGTACTTC. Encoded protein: CATTRDSLQETQYF.

DNA of the CDR3: TGCGCCAGTACCGTCACTGCAGGGTACAATGAGCAGTTCTTC. It translates to CASTVTAGYNEQFF. The V call is TRBV5-1, the J call TRBJ2-1; D is possibly TRBD1 (5 bases). The CDR3 is 14 amino acids. V dropped 8 bases and J dropped 4 bases, with 16 bases sitting between them. Per germline, CDR1 SGHRS and CDR2 YFSETQ.

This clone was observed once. CDR3 region: CASSLMASSYEQYF. In nucleotides, the CDR3 is TGTGCCAGCAGCTTAATGGCTAGCAGCTACGAGCAGTACTTC. V gene TRBV7-3 combines with J gene TRBJ2-7, with D possibly TRBD2 on 5 matching bases. Germline CDR1 reads SGHTA; CDR2 reads FQGTGA. The germline V and J ends were trimmed by 1 base and 3 bases, with 10 bases remaining between them. This CDR3 has 14 amino acids. The full variable domain, with the rest looked up from reference TRBV7-3 and TRBJ2-7, is GAGVSQTPSNKVTEKGKYVELRCDPISGHTALYWYRQSLGQGPEFLIYFQGTGAADDSGLPNDRFFAVRPEGSVSTLKIQRTERGDSAVYLCASSLMASSYEQYFGPGTRLTVT.

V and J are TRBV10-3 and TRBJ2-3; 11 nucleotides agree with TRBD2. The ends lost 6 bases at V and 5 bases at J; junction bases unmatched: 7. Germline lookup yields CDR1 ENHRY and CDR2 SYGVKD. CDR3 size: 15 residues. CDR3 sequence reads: CAIRDSGGAGDTQYF. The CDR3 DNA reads TGTGCCATCAGAGATAGCGGGGGGGCCGGAGATACGCAGTATTTT.

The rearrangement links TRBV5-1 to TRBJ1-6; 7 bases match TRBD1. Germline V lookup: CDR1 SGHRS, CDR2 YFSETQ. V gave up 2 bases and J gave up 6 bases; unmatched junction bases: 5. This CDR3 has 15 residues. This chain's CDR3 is CASSFDRVTNSPLHF. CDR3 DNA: TGCGCCAGCAGCTTCGACAGGGTCACTAATTCACCCCTCCACTTT.

The CDR3 spells CASSASLAGGRGTGELFF. CDR3 DNA: TGTGCCAGCAGCGCGAGCCTAGCGGGGGGGCGTGGCACCGGGGAGCTGTTTTTT. This chain joins TRBV5-6 and TRBJ2-2; 12 bases match TRBD2. The germline V gene has CDR1 SGHDT and CDR2 YYEEEE. The CDR3 has 18 amino acids. J was trimmed by 4 bases and V by 4 bases; bases with no gene match: 11.

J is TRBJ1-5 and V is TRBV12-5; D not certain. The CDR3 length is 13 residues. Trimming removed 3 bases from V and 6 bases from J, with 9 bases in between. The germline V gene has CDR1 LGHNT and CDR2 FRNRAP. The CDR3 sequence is CASGLEDGQPQHF. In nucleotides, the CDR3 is TGTGCTAGTGGTTTAGAGGACGGTCAGCCCCAGCATTTT.

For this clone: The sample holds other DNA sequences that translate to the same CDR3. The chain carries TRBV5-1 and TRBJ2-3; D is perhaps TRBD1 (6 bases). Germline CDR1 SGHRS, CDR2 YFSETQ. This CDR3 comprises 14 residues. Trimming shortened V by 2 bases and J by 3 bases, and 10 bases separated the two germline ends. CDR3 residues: CASSLQGVTDTQYF. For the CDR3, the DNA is TGCGCCAGCAGCTTACAGGGCGTAACAGATACGCAGTATTTT.

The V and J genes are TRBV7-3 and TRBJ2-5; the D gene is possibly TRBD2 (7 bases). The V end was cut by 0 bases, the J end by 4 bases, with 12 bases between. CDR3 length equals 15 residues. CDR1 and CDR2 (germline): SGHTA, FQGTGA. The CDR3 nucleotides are TGTGCCAGCAGCTTAACGGGGGGGCCAGGAGAGACCCAGTACTTC. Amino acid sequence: CASSLTGGPGETQYF.

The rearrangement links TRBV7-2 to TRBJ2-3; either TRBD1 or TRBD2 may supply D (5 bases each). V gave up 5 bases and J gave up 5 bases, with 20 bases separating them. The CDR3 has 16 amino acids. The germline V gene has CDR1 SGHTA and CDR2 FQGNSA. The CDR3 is CASSVGVKGDGDTQYF. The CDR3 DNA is TGTGCCAGCAGCGTGGGGGTAAAGGGTGATGGAGATACGCAGTATTTT.

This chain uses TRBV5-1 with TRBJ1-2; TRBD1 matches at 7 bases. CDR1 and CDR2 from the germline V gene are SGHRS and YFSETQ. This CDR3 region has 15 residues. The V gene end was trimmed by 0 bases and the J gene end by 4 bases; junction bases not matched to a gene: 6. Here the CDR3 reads CASSLDRGPIYGYTF. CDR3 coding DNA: TGCGCCAGCAGCTTGGACAGGGGCCCAATCTATGGCTACACCTTC. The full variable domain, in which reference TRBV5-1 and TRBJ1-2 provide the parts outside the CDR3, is KAGVTQTPRYLIKTRGQQVTLSCSPISGHRSVSWYQQTPGQGLQFLFEYFSETQRNKGNFPGRFSGRQFSNSRSEMNVSTLELGDSALYLCASSLDRGPIYGYTFGSGTRLTVV.

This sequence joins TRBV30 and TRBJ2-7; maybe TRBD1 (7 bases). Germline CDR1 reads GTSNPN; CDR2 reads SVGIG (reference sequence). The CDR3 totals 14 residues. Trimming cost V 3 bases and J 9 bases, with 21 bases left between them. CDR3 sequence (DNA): TGTGCCTGGAGCGCGCTACCAGGGGGGCAGGGGCAGTACTTC. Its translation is CAWSALPGGQGQYF.

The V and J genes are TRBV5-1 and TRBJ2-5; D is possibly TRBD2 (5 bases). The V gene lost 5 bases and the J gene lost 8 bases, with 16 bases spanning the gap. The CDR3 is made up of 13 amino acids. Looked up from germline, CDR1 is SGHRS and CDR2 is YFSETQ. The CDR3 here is CASRAEGEETQYF. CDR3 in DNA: TGCGCCAGCAGGGCCGAGGGTGAGGAAACCCAGTACTTC.

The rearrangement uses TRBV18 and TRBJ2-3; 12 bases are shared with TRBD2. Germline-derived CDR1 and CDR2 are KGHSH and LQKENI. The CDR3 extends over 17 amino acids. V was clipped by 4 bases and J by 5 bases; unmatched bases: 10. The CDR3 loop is CASSRATSGRDRDTQYF. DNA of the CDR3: TGTGCCAGCTCACGAGCGACTAGCGGGAGAGACCGAGATACGCAGTATTTT. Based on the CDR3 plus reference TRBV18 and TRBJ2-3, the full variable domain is NAGVMQNPRHLVRRRGQEARLRCSPMKGHSHVYWYRQLPEEGLKFMVYLQKENIIDESGMPKERFSAEFPKEGPSILRIQQVVRGDSAAYFCASSRATSGRDRDTQYFGPGTRLTVL.

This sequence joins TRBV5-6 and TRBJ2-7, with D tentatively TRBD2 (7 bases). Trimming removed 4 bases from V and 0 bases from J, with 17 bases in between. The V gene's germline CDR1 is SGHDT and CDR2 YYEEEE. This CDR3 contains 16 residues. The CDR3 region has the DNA TGTGCCAGCAGCCCTCGGGGTCGGGGGGCCTCCTACGAGCAGTACTTC. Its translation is CASSPRGRGASYEQYF.